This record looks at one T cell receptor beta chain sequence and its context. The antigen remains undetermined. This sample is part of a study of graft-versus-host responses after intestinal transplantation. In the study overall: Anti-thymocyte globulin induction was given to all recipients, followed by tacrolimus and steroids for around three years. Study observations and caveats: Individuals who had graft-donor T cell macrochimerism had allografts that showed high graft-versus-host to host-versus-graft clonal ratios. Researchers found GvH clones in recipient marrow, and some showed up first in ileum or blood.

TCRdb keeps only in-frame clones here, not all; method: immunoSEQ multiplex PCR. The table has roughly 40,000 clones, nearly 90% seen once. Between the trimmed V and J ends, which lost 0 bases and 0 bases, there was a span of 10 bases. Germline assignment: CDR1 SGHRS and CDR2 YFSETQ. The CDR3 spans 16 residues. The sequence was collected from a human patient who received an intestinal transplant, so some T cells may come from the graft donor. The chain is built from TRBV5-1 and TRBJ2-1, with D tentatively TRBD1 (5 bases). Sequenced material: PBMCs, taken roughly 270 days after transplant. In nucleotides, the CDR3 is TGCGCCAGCAGCTTGGGCCTGGGGCGCTCCTACAATGAGCAGTTCTTC. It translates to CASSLGLGRSYNEQFF.